This T cell receptor (beta chain) was captured in a study of T cells in Graves' hyperthyroidism and ophthalmopathy. This clonotype has ten or more counts. The target antigen is unknown. Whole-study findings and limits: A 13 V-J model separated ophthalmopathy from stable hyperthyroidism.

CDR1 and CDR2 (germline): LGHDT, YNNKEL (reference sequence). The CDR3 covers 17 residues. The V end lost 1 base, the J end lost 3 bases, and 15 bases lay between the germline ends. Amplified TCR beta CDR3 regions derived from RNA transcripts. During a first-round RT-PCR of the TCR CDR3, the HTBI primer set was used. TCRdb ran MiXCR on the multiplex PCR reads and lists one entry per CDR3 protein. The repertoire holds around 300,000 distinct CDR3 sequences, with around 15% as singletons. Material: blood. This sequence joins TRBV3-1 and TRBJ1-4; maybe TRBD1 (5 bases). The sequence was collected from a woman aged 50 to 65 with Graves' hyperthyroidism that later progressed to Graves' ophthalmopathy. CDR3: CASSQAGLVGPNEKLFF. DNA of the CDR3: TGTGCCAGCAGCCAAGCAGGGTTGGTGGGGCCTAATGAAAAACTGTTTTTT. Using reference TRBV3-1 and TRBJ1-4 for the parts outside the CDR3, the full variable domain is DTAVSQTPKYLVTQMGNDKSIKCEQNLGHDTMYWYKQDSKKFLKIMFSYNNKELIINETVPNRFSPKSPDKAHLNLHINSLELGDSAVYFCASSQAGLVGPNEKLFFGSGTQLSVL.